Listed below are T cell receptor beta chains from one sample, sequenced in a study of T cells after posttransplantation cyclophosphamide. The assay was immunoSEQ multiplex PCR, and TCRdb's table has in-frame clones only and misses some. This record lists 30,000 to 50,000 clones, none seen once only, and the top ten clones contain about 5%. Sequencing input: PBMCs. The receptors here all came from a woman between 50 and 59 years old in good health and a related stem cell transplant donor. CDR3s include the opening cysteine and the closing phenylalanine or tryptophan. Each record gives: D gene, J gene, clone size, V gene, CDR3 DNA, CDR3 protein. The D gene is left open where the match is weak. Where a row states a size, it is once, few, many or the class of an expanded clone; other rows omit it.

>TRBD1|TRBJ2-7|many|TRBV5-6
TGTGCCAGCAGCTTTGGGGACAGGGATATTTACGAGCAGTACTTC
CASSFGDRDIYEQYF
>.|TRBJ2-7|many|TRBV19
TGTGCCAGTAGTATAGGAAGCTCCTACGAGCAGTACTTC
CASSIGSSYEQYF
>.|TRBJ1-2|many|TRBV4-1
TGCGCCAGCAGCCAACGTGGAGGGGACAACTATGGCTACACCTTC
CASSQRGGDNYGYTF
>.|TRBJ2-1|many|TRBV6-5
TGTGCCAGCAGTTACTCTTTTTTGCCAGGGGCCGGCGAGCAGTTCTTC
CASSYSFLPGAGEQFF
>.|TRBJ2-2|.|TRBV11-2
TGTGCCAGCAGCTTAGACAGGGGCACCGGGGAGCTGTTTTTT
CASSLDRGTGELFF
>.|TRBJ1-3|many|TRBV5-1
TGCGCCAGCAGCTTCGGGAGCTCTGGAAACACCATATATTTT
CASSFGSSGNTIYF
>.|TRBJ2-1|many|TRBV5-4
TGTGCCAGCAGCGGGGGGGGCAGACGGGGTATTGATGAGCAGTTCTTC
CASSGGGRRGIDEQFF
>.|TRBJ2-1|few|TRBV27
TGTGCCAGCAGTTTACTCCAGGGCAGGAATGAGCAGTTCTTC
CASSLLQGRNEQFF
>TRBD1|TRBJ2-7|few|TRBV30
TGTGCCTGGGGGCAGGGGGCCCACGAGCAGTACTTC
CAWGQGAHEQYF
>.|TRBJ2-1|few|TRBV14
TGTGCCAGCAGCCCGGGGTTAAAAGACAATGAGCAGTTCTTC
CASSPGLKDNEQFF
>.|TRBJ1-6|.|TRBV27
TGTGCCAGCAGTAAGGGGATCGGGAATTCACCCCTCCACTTT
CASSKGIGNSPLHF
>.|TRBJ2-1|many|TRBV6-4
TGTGCCAGCAGCCCCACCCCACGGGATGAGCAGTTCTTC
CASSPTPRDEQFF
>.|TRBJ2-7|many|TRBV6-1
TGTGCCAGCAGTGAAGGGGAGGTCCACTCCTACGAGCAGTACTTC
CASSEGEVHSYEQYF
>TRBD1|TRBJ2-3|many|TRBV10-3
TGTGCCATCAGTGCAAGGCAGGGGGCTAGCACAGATACGCAGTATTTT
CAISARQGASTDTQYF
>.|TRBJ1-1|many|TRBV10-2
TGCGCCAGCATTCCGGAGGGGCGGGGCACTGAAGCTTTCTTT
CASIPEGRGTEAFF
>.|TRBJ1-1|many|TRBV4-1
TGCGCCAGCAGCCCCGGGCGGGGAGAGAACACTGAAGCTTTCTTT
CASSPGRGENTEAFF
>.|TRBJ1-1|many|TRBV28
TGTGCCAGCACCCCATCCCCAAACACTGAAGCTTTCTTT
CASTPSPNTEAFF
>.|TRBJ1-6|many|TRBV6-5
TGTGCCAGCAGTTACGACTTTAATTCACCCCTCCACTTT
CASSYDFNSPLHF
>TRBD1|TRBJ1-2|many|TRBV18
TGTGCCAGCTCACGTGGGACAGGAGCCCCCGACACCTTC
CASSRGTGAPDTF
>TRBD2|TRBJ2-5|many|TRBV19
TGTGCCAGTAGCCCGGCCACTAGCGGGGGTCGGGAGACCCAGTACTTC
CASSPATSGGRETQYF
>.|TRBJ2-1|many|TRBV14
TGTGCCAGCAGGCGAAACGGCAGGGTTTCCTACAATGAGCAGTTCTTC
CASRRNGRVSYNEQFF
>TRBD2|TRBJ2-7|many|TRBV18
TGTGCCAGCTCCCCGGGGGGGAGCTCCTACGAGCAGTACTTC
CASSPGGSSYEQYF